The subject of this entry is one T cell receptor (beta chain). Once RNA had been extracted, it was reverse transcribed into cDNA to act as the sequencing template. Assay: immunoSEQ multiplex PCR; the TCRdb copy retains only in-frame clones and omits some. The sample contains 90,000 to 150,000 clones, around two fifths of which appear only once. This specimen belongs to a study of CD8+ T cells in alopecia areata. Study context: Patients in the study were on tofacitinib for 6 to 18 months, then off it for 6 months.

Germline V CDR1 and CDR2: LGHNA, YSLEER. The CDR3 covers 13 residues. The V gene lost 0 bases and the J gene lost 4 bases, with 6 bases spanning the gap. V is TRBV4-3 and J is TRBJ1-2; D unresolved. Sequenced input: CD4+ T cells sorted from blood. This receptor was taken from a human donor with alopecia areata. CDR3 DNA: TGCGCCAGCAGCCAAGAGGCATCCTATGGCTACACCTTC. This codes for CASSQEASYGYTF.